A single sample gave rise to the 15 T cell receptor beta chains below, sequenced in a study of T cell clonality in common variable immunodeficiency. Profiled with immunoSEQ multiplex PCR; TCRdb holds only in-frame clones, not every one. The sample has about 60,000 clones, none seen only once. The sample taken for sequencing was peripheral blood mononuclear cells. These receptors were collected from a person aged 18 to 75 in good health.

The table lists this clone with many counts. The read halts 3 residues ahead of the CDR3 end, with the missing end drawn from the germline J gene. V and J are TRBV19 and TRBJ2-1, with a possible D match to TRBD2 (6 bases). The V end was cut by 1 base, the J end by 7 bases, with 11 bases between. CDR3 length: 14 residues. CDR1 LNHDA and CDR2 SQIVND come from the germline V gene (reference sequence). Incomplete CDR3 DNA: TGTGCCAGTAGTATAGGTCTAGCGTTGAATGAG. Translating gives CASSIGLALNE. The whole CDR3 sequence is CASSIGLALNEQFF.

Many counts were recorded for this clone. CDR3 bases read: TGTGCCAGCAGCACTCGGACAGAGCCGACAGATACG. Translating gives CASSTRTEPTDT. The entire CDR3 protein is CASSTRTEPTDTQYF. The chain uses TRBV7-9 and TRBJ2-3, with a possible D match to TRBD1 (6 bases). The read gets to within 3 residues of the CDR3 end, and the germline J gene fills in the rest. Deletions cut 5 bases from V and 3 bases from J, with 15 bases between. CDR1 and CDR2 from the germline V gene are SEHNR and FQNEAQ (reference sequence). The CDR3 is 15 amino acids.

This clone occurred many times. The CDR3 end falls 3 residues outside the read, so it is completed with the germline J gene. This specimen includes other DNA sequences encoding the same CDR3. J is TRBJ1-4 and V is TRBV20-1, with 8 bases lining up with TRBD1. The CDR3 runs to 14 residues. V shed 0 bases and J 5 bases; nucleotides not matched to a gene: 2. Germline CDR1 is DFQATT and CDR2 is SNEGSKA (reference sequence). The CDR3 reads CSARDRTGNEKLFF. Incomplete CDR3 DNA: TGCAGTGCTAGAGATAGGACAGGGAATGAAAAA.

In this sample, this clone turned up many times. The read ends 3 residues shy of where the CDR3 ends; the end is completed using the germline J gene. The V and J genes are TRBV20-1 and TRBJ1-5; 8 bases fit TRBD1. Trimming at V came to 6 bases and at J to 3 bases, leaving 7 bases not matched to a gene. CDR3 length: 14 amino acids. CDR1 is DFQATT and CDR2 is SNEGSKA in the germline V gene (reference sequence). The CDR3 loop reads CSATDRASNQPQHF. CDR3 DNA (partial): TGCAGTGCAACGGACAGGGCATCCAATCAGCCC.

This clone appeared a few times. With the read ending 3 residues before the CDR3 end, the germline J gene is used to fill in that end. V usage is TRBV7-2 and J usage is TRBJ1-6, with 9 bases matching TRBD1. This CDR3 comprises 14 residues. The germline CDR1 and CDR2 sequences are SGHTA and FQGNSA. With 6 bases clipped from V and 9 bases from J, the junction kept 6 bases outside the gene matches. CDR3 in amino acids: CASRPTGGGSPLHF. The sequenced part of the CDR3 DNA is TGTGCCAGCAGACCGACAGGGGGAGGTTCACCC.

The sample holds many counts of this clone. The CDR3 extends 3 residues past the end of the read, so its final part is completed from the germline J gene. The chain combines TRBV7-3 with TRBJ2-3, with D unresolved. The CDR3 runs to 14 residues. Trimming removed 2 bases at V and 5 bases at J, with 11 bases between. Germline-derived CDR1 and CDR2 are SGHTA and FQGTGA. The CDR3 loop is CASSLSAAEDTQYF. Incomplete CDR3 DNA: TGTGCCAGCAGCTTATCTGCTGCAGAAGATACG.

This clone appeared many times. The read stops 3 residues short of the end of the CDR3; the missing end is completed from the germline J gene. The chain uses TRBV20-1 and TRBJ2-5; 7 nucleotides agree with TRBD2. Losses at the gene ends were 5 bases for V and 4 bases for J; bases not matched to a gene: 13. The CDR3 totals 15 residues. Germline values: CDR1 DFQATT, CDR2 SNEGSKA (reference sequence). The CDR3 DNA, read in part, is TGCAGTGCTTCCTCTTTTGGCGGGAGAACAGAGACC. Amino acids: CSASSFGGRTET. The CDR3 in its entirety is CSASSFGGRTETQYF.

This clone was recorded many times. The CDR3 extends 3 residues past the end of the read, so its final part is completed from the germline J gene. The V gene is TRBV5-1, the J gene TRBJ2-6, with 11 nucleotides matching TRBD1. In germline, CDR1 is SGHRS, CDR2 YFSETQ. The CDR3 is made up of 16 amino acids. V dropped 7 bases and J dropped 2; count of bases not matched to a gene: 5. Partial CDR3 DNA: TGCGCCAGCGGAGGGACAGGGGGTGCTGGGGCCAACGTC. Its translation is CASGGTGGAGANV. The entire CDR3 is CASGGTGGAGANVLTF.

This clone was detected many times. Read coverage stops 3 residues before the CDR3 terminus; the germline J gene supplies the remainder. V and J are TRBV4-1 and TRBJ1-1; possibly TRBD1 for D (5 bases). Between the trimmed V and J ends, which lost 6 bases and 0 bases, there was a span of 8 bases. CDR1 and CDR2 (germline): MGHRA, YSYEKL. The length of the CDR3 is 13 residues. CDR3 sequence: CASRLTVNTEAFF. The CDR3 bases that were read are TGCGCCAGCAGATTGACAGTGAACACTGAA.

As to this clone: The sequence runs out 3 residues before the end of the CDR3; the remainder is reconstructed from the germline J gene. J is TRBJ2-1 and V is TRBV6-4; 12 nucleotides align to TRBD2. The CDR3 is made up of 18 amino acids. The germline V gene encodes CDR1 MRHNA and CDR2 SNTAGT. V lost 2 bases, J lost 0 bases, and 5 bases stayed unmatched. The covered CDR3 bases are TGTGCCAGCAGTGACCCGACTAGCGGGAGAAGCTCCTACAATGAG. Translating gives CASSDPTSGRSSYNE. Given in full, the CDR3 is CASSDPTSGRSSYNEQFF.

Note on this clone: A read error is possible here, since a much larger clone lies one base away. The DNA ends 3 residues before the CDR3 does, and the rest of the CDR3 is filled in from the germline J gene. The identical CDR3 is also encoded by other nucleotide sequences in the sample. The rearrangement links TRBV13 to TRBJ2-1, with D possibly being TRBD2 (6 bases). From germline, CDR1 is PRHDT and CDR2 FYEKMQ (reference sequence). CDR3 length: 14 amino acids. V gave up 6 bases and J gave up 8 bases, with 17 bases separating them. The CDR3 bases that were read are TGTGCCAGCAGTACCAGACTAGTGATCCATGAG. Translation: CASSTRLVIHE. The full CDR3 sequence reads CASSTRLVIHEQFF.

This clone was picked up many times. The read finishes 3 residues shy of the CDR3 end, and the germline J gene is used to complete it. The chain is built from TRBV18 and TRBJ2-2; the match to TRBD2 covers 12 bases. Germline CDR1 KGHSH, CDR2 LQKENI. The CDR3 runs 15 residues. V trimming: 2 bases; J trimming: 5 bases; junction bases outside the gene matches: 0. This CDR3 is CASSPGTSGTGELFF. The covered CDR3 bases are TGTGCCAGCTCACCAGGGACTAGCGGGACCGGGGAG.

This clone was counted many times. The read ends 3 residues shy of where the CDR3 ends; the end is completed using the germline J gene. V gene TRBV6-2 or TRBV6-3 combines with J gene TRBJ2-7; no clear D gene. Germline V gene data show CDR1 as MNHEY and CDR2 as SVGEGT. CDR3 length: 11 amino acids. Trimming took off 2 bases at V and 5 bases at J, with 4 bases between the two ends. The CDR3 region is CASSYVNEQYF. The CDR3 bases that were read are TGTGCCAGCAGTTACGTCAACGAG.

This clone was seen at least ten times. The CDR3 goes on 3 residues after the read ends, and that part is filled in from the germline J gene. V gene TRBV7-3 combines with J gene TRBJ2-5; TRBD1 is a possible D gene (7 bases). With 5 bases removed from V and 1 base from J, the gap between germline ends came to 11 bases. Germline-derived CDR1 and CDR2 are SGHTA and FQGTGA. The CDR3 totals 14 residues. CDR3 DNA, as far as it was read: TGTGCCAGCAGCCAGGGGGGCTTCCAAGAGACC. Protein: CASSQGGFQET. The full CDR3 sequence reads CASSQGGFQETQYF.

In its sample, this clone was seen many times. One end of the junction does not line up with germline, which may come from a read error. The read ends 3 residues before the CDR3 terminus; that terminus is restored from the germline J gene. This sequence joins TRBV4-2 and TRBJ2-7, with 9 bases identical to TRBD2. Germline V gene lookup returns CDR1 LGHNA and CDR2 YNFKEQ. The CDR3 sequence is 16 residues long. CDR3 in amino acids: CASSHLAGAGSYEQYF. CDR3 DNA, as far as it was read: TGCGCCAGCAGCCATTTAGCGGGAGCGGGGTCCTACGAG.